The sequence of this T cell receptor beta chain was determined in a study of shared clonotypes between healthy human individuals. Notes on this clone: The target antigen is unknown.

The study's findings and limits: Across a handful of donors, naive CD4 shared around 5.1%, naive CD8 more than 3%, memory CD4 approximately 2.5%, memory CD8 0.4% to 0.5%.

The CDR3 length is 18 residues. Germline-derived CDR1 and CDR2 are SGHAT and FQNNGV. V lost 6 bases and J lost 6; bases outside the gene matches: 19. In the sorted-subset replicate PCRs, 150 to 250 ng DNA, around 30,000 T cell genomes, was used. TCRdb keeps only in-frame clones here, not all; method: immunoSEQ multiplex PCR. The profile shows 1.5 million to 1.9 million clones, under 99% of them singletons. Researchers partitioned CD4+ cells into CD45RA+ naive and CD45RA-negative memory subsets. The J gene is TRBJ2-2, the V gene TRBV11-2; 7 bases are a match to TRBD2. Input material: naive CD4+ T cells sorted from blood. Indicated subset: CD45RA+ positively selected. This clonotype was sampled from a man aged 30-40 years in good health. CDR3 protein: CASRGGVTSKLIPGELFF. CDR3 in DNA: TGTGCCAGCAGAGGAGGAGTGACTAGCAAATTGATTCCCGGGGAGCTGTTTTTT.